This is a list of T cell receptor beta chains from one sample in a study of control samples from healthy donors and cancer patients. TCRdb's table, derived via immunoSEQ multiplex PCR, lists solely in-frame clones and lacks some. The sample lists about 160,000 clones, about 90% seen once, with 12% in the top ten. The sample was blood. These receptors all stem from a man aged 30 to 39 in good health. CDR3s include the opening cysteine and the closing phenylalanine or tryptophan. Each record gives: J gene, D gene, V gene, CDR3 protein. The D gene is left open where the match is weak.

>TRBJ2-1|NA|TRBV7-9
CASSLASGDGKNEQFF
>TRBJ1-4|NA|TRBV5-4
CASSSGTNGKLFF
>TRBJ2-1|NA|TRBV27
CASSLAPPGPGRGNEQFF
>TRBJ1-1|NA|TRBV19
CASSSSRVMNTEAFF
>TRBJ1-1|NA|TRBV28
CASSFFSNTEAFF
>TRBJ1-2|NA|TRBV28
CASSPSPPRGYTF
>TRBJ1-5|NA|TRBV19
CASSFLLGAGISNQPQHF
>TRBJ2-2|NA|TRBV2
CASSEASAGQPGDGELFF
>TRBJ2-5|TRBD2|TRBV20-1
CSLWGGETQYF
>TRBJ2-3|NA|TRBV5-4
CASSLTGSGTDTQYF
>TRBJ2-7|NA|TRBV28
CASSGVNYASYEQYF
>TRBJ1-5|NA|TRBV27
CASSLIGPDQPQHF
>TRBJ1-4|NA|TRBV7-9
CASSQGFQGGANEKLFF
>TRBJ2-2|NA|TRBV3-1/TRBV3-2
CASSFPAGRGRAGELFF
>TRBJ2-7|NA|TRBV27
CASSPGTGPYEQYF
>TRBJ1-2|TRBD1|TRBV14
CASSRDRVAYGYTF
>TRBJ2-1|TRBD1|TRBV29-1
CSGWDRGLNEQFF
>TRBJ2-1|TRBD2|TRBV13
CASSLGRRAGGPSSYNEQFF
>TRBJ2-1|TRBD2|TRBV13
CASSRGGGSSYNEQFF
>TRBJ2-2|NA|TRBV5-1
CASRPNNTGELFF
>TRBJ1-1|NA|TRBV19
CASKARGMNTEAFF
>TRBJ1-2|NA|TRBV10-3
CAISEARDDDSHGYTF
>TRBJ2-7|NA|TRBV7-9
CASSPRTLQQYF
>TRBJ2-3|NA|TRBV7-2
CASSLGPNTQYF
>TRBJ1-5|TRBD1|TRBV19
CASRDSAFNQPQHF
>TRBJ2-1|NA|TRBV24-1
CATSDLGGNEQFF
>TRBJ1-2|TRBD1|TRBV28
CASSFIGTGGSNYGYTF
>TRBJ1-4|NA|TRBV2
CASTSSYRSLIF